Listed below are T cell receptor beta chains from one sample, sequenced in a study of blood T cell repertoires in COVID-19. Repertoires were generated with immunoSEQ multiplex PCR, while TCRdb's copy carries only in-frame clones and drops some. Among roughly 110,000 clones listed, 90% to 95% were seen once. The sequenced sample consisted of peripheral blood. The receptors originated from a woman aged 25 to 39 with acute or convalescent COVID-19. Each CDR3 is given with its conserved first and last residue. D genes are given only for firm matches. Rows may omit the clone size; those that give it use once, few, many or a size class.

v_call	d_call	clone_size	j_call	cdr3_aa	cdr3_nt
TRBV28	-	-	TRBJ1-5	CASSLVRRSNQPQHF	TGTGCCAGCAGTTTAGTAAGGAGGTCCAATCAGCCCCAGCATTTT
TRBV7-9	-	-	TRBJ2-7	CASSLAAISYEQYF	TGTGCCAGCAGCTTAGCGGCCATCTCCTACGAGCAGTACTTC
TRBV11-2	-	few	TRBJ1-1	CASSPGWGGTEAFF	TGTGCCAGCAGCCCCGGGTGGGGGGGGACTGAAGCTTTCTTT
TRBV6-5	-	-	TRBJ1-4	CASSQLTGSREKLFF	TGTGCCAGCAGTCAACTAACAGGGTCGAGGGAAAAACTGTTTTTT
TRBV28	-	-	TRBJ1-5	CASTPDSHSNQPQHF	TGTGCCAGCACCCCTGACAGTCATAGCAATCAGCCCCAGCATTTT
TRBV3-1/TRBV3-2	-	once	TRBJ2-5	CASSHLQETQYF	TGTGCCAGCAGCCACCTCCAAGAGACCCAGTACTTC
TRBV11-3	-	-	TRBJ1-6	CASSPKVADDSPLYF	TGTGCCAGCAGCCCAAAGGTCGCGGATGATTCACCCCTCTACTTT
TRBV23-1	-	-	TRBJ2-6	CASSQDLTPNSGANVLTF	TGCGCCAGCAGTCAAGACCTGACTCCCAACTCTGGGGCCAACGTCCTGACTTTC
TRBV6-6	-	-	TRBJ2-2	CASSKDWTGELFF	TGTGCCAGCAGTAAAGACTGGACCGGGGAGCTGTTTTTT
TRBV10-3	TRBD1	-	TRBJ2-6	CAARTGTGANVLTF	TGTGCCGCCAGGACAGGGACTGGGGCCAACGTCCTGACTTTC
TRBV19	TRBD1	once	TRBJ2-7	CASSPQPGQGNEQYF	TGTGCCAGTAGTCCGCAACCGGGACAGGGGAACGAGCAGTACTTC
TRBV14	-	-	TRBJ1-1	CASSPTAGRTEAFF	TGTGCCAGCAGCCCGACGGCAGGGCGGACTGAAGCTTTCTTT
TRBV13	TRBD2	-	TRBJ2-2	CASRERGWTGELFF	TGTGCCAGCAGGGAGCGGGGGTGGACCGGGGAGCTGTTTTTT
TRBV12-5	-	-	TRBJ2-7	CASGLANYEQYF	TGTGCTAGTGGTTTGGCCAACTACGAGCAGTACTTC
TRBV6-6	-	-	TRBJ2-1	CASTYSPLDGGGSSYNEQFF	TGTGCCAGCACCTACTCCCCTTTGGACGGTGGGGGGAGTTCCTACAATGAGCAGTTCTTC
TRBV19	-	-	TRBJ1-1	CASSIFRGGTEAFF	TGTGCCAGTAGTATTTTCAGGGGTGGCACTGAAGCTTTCTTT
TRBV4-2	-	-	TRBJ1-2	CASSAYLGGGDKHYGYTF	TGTGCCAGCAGCGCTTATCTGGGCGGAGGTGACAAGCACTATGGCTACACCTTC
TRBV11-3	-	-	TRBJ2-1	CASSFNNRVFLDEQFF	TGTGCCAGCAGCTTTAATAACAGGGTCTTCCTCGATGAGCAGTTCTTC
TRBV6-5	TRBD1	-	TRBJ2-1	CASSGTGAREQFF	TGTGCCAGCAGCGGGACAGGGGCGAGGGAGCAGTTCTTC
TRBV7-2	-	-	TRBJ2-7	CASSLGGADEQYF	TGTGCCAGCAGTCTAGGTGGGGCCGACGAGCAGTACTTC
TRBV7-2	TRBD1	-	TRBJ1-5	CASRPTGDNNQPQHF	TGTGCCAGCAGACCGACAGGGGATAACAATCAGCCCCAGCATTTT
TRBV6-2/TRBV6-3	TRBD1	-	TRBJ1-2	CASSLGTERGYTF	TGTGCCAGCAGTCTCGGGACAGAAAGGGGCTACACCTTC
TRBV28	TRBD1	once	TRBJ2-7	CASSWTGPRLYEQYF	TGTGCCAGCAGTTGGACAGGGCCAAGGCTCTACGAGCAGTACTTC
TRBV7-3	-	-	TRBJ2-1	CASSLGGDSYNEQFF	TGTGCCAGCAGCTTAGGCGGGGACTCCTACAATGAGCAGTTCTTC
TRBV6-5	TRBD1	-	TRBJ1-1	CASSYSTGAMNTEAFF	TGTGCCAGCAGTTACTCTACAGGGGCAATGAACACTGAAGCTTTCTTT
TRBV6-2/TRBV6-3	TRBD1	-	TRBJ1-4	CASSPDRGLQNEKLFF	TGTGCCAGCAGCCCGGACAGGGGCCTACAAAATGAAAAACTGTTTTTT
TRBV9	-	-	TRBJ1-3	CASTLGGAPSGNTIYF	TGTGCCAGTACCTTAGGGGGGGCGCCCTCTGGAAACACCATATATTTT
TRBV27	TRBD1	-	TRBJ2-4	CASSATGVGHIQYF	TGTGCCAGCAGTGCGACAGGGGTTGGTCACATTCAGTACTTC
TRBV10-1	TRBD2	-	TRBJ2-5	CASSEGLAGGKETQYF	TGCGCCAGCAGTGAGGGGCTAGCGGGGGGAAAAGAGACCCAGTACTTC
TRBV7-8	TRBD1	-	TRBJ1-5	CASSLVLGQGNPQPQHF	TGTGCCAGCAGCTTAGTCCTGGGACAGGGGAATCCTCAGCCCCAGCATTTT
TRBV28	TRBD1	-	TRBJ1-6	CASSSGLTGASPLHF	TGTGCCAGCAGTTCTGGATTAACAGGGGCCTCACCCCTCCACTTT
TRBV11-2	-	-	TRBJ2-7	CASSLPPGVFQYF	TGTGCCAGCAGCTTACCCCCAGGGGTTTTCCAGTACTTC
TRBV5-5	-	-	TRBJ2-6	CASSVSGSGANVLTF	TGTGCCAGCAGCGTATCCGGCTCTGGGGCCAACGTCCTGACTTTC
TRBV6-2/TRBV6-3	TRBD1	-	TRBJ2-3	CASSLYTGTGGTDTQYF	TGTGCCAGCAGTTTATATACCGGGACAGGAGGCACAGATACGCAGTATTTT
TRBV29-1	-	-	TRBJ1-2	CSVGDGGYGYTF	TGCAGCGTTGGAGACGGGGGCTATGGCTACACCTTC
TRBV28	TRBD1	once	TRBJ1-2	CASSYGQGAVGGYTF	TGTGCCAGCAGCTACGGACAGGGGGCGGTCGGGGGCTACACCTTC
TRBV19	TRBD2	-	TRBJ2-1	CASNRNAGGFYNEQFF	TGTGCCAGTAATCGGAACGCGGGGGGGTTCTACAATGAGCAGTTCTTC
TRBV29-1	-	once	TRBJ2-7	CSVEIGMGGGEQYF	TGCAGCGTTGAGATCGGGATGGGGGGTGGCGAGCAGTACTTC
TRBV5-1	TRBD1	-	TRBJ1-1	CASYRGRDTEAFF	TGCGCCAGTTACAGGGGGCGCGACACTGAAGCTTTCTTT
TRBV6-7	-	-	TRBJ1-2	CASAGGAPNYGYTF	TGTGCCAGCGCGGGGGGGGCCCCGAACTATGGCTACACCTTC
TRBV28	TRBD1	-	TRBJ2-3	CASNRGEAGGTSYF	TGTGCCAGCAATCGAGGGGAGGCAGGGGGCACTTCATATTTT